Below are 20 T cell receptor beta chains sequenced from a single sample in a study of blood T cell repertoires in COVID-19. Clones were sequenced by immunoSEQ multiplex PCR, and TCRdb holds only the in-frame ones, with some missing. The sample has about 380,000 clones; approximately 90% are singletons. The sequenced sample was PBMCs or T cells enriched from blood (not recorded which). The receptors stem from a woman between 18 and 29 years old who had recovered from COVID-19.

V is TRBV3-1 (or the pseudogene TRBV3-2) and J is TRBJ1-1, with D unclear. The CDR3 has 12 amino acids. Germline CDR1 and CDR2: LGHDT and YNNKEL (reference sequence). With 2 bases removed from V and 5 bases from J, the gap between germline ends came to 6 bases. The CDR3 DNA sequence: TGTGCCAGCAGCCAAAGGCGGACTGAAGCTTTCTTT. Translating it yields CASSQRRTEAFF.

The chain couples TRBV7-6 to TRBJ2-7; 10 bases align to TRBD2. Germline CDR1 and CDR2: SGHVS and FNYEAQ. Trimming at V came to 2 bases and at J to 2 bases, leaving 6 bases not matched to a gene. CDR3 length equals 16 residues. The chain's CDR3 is CASSLYSGGRTYEQYF. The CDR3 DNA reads TGTGCCAGCAGCTTATATAGCGGGGGGAGGACCTACGAGCAGTACTTC. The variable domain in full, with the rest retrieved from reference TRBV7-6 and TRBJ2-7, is GAGVSQSPRYKVTKRGQDVALRCDPISGHVSLYWYRQALGQGPEFLTYFNYEAQQDKSGLPNDRFSAERPEGSISTLTIQRTEQRDSAMYRCASSLYSGGRTYEQYFGPGTRLTVT.

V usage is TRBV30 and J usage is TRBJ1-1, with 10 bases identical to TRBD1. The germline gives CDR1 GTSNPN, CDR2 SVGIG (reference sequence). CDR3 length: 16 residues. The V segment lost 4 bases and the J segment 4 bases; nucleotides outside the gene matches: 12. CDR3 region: CAWKPRMGQGRTEAFF. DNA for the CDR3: TGTGCCTGGAAACCTCGCATGGGACAGGGGCGCACTGAAGCTTTCTTT.

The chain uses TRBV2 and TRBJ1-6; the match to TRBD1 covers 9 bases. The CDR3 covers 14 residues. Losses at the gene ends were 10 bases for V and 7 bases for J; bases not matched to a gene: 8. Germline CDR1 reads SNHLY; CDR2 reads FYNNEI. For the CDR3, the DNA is TGTGCCATAGGTCGCGGGACAGGGAATTCACCCCTCCACTTT. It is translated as CAIGRGTGNSPLHF.

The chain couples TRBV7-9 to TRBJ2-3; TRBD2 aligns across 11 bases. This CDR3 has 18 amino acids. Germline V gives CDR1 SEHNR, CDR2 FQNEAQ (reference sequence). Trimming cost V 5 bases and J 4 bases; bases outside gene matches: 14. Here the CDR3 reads CASSAEGLAGFPSDTQYF. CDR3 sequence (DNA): TGTGCCAGCAGCGCAGAAGGACTAGCGGGCTTCCCCTCAGATACGCAGTATTTT.

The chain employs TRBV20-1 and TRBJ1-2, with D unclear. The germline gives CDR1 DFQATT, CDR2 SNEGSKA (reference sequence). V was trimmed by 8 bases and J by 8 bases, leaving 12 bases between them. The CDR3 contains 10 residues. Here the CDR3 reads CSLERFGYTF. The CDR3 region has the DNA TGCAGTTTAGAACGGTTCGGCTACACCTTC.

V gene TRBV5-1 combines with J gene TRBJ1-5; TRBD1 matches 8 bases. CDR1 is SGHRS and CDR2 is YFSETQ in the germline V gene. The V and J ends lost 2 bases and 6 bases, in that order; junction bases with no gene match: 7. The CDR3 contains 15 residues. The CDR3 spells CASSFDGTGGQPQHF. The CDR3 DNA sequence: TGCGCCAGCAGCTTCGACGGAACAGGGGGTCAGCCCCAGCATTTT. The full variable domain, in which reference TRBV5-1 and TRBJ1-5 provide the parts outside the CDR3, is KAGVTQTPRYLIKTRGQQVTLSCSPISGHRSVSWYQQTPGQGLQFLFEYFSETQRNKGNFPGRFSGRQFSNSRSEMNVSTLELGDSALYLCASSFDGTGGQPQHFGDGTRLSIL.

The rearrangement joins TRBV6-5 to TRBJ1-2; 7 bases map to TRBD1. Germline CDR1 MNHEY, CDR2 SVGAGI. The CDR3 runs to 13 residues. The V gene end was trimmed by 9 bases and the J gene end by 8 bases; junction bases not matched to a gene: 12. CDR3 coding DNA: TGTGCCAGTACTCAGGGGGTTCTATACGGCTACACCTTC. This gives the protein CASTQGVLYGYTF.

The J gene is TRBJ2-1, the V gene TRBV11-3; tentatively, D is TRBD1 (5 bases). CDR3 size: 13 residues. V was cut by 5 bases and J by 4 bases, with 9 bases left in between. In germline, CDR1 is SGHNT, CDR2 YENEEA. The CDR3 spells CASSGASYNEQFF. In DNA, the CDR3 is TGTGCCAGCAGCGGGGCTAGTTACAATGAGCAGTTCTTC.

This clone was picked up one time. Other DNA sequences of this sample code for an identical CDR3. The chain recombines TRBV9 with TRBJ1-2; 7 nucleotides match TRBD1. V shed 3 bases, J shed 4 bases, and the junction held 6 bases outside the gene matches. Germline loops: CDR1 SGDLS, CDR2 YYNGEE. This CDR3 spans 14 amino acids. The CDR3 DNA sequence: TGTGCCAGCAGCGCAAGGACAGGTGGCTATGGCTACACCTTC. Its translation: CASSARTGGYGYTF.

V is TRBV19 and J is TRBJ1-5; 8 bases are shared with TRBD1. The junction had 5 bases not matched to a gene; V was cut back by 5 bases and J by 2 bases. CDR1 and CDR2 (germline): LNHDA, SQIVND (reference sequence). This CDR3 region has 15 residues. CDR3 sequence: CASSSQGAGNQPQHF. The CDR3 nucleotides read TGTGCCAGTAGTTCCCAGGGGGCTGGCAATCAGCCCCAGCATTTT.

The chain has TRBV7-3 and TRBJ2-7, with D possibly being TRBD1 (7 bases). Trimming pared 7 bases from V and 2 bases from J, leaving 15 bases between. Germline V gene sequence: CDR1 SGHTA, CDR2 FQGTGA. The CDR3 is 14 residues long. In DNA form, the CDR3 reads TGTGCCAGCATCGGGGGACAGCGGACCTACGAGCAGTACTTC. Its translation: CASIGGQRTYEQYF.

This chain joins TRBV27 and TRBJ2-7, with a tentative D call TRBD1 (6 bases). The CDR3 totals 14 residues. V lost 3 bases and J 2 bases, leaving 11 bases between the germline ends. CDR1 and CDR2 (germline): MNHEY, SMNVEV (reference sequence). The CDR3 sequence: CASSLEQGPYEQYF. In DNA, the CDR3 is TGTGCCAGCAGTTTGGAACAGGGACCCTACGAGCAGTACTTC.

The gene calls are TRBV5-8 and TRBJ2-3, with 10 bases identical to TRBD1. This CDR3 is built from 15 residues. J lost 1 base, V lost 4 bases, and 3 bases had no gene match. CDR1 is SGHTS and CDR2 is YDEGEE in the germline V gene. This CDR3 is CASSADRGRTDTQYF. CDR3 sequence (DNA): TGTGCCAGCAGCGCCGACAGGGGGCGCACAGATACGCAGTATTTT. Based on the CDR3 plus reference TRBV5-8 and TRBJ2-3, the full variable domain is EAGVTQSPTHLIKTRGQQATLRCSPISGHTSVYWYQQALGLGLQFLLWYDEGEERNRGNFPPRFSGRQFPNYSSELNVNALELEDSALYLCASSADRGRTDTQYFGPGTRLTVL.

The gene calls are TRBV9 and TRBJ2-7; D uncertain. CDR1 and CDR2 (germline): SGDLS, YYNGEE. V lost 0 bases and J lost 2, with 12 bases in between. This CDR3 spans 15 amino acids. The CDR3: CASSVGAMSPYEQYF. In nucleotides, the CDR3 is TGTGCCAGCAGCGTAGGGGCTATGTCCCCCTACGAGCAGTACTTC.

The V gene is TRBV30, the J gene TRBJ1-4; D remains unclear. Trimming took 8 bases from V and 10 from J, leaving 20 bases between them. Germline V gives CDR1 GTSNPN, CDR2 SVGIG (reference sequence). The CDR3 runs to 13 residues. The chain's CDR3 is CARESGGSGKLFF. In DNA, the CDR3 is TGTGCCAGGGAGAGCGGAGGAAGCGGAAAACTGTTTTTT.

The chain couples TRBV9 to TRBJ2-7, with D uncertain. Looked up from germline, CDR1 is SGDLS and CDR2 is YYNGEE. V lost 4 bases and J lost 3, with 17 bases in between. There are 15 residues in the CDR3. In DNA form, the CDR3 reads TGTGCCAGCAGCCCCCCCGGTAGCCTGGGCTACGAGCAGTACTTC. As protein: CASSPPGSLGYEQYF. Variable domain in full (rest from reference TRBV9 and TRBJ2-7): DSGVTQTPKHLITATGQRVTLRCSPRSGDLSVYWYQQSLDQGLQFLIQYYNGEERAKGNILERFSAQQFPDLHSELNLSSLELGDSALYFCASSPPGSLGYEQYFGPGTRLTVT.

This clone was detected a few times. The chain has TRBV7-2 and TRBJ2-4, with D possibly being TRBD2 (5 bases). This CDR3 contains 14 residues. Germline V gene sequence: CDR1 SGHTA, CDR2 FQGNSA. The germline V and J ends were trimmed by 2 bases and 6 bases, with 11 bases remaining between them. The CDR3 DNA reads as TGTGCCAGCAGCTTATCGGGGATGGGAAACATTCAGTACTTC. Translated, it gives CASSLSGMGNIQYF.

This chain's CDR3 is CASSPNSGVSGELFF. In DNA form, the CDR3 reads TGTGCCAGCTCACCGAACTCAGGGGTTAGCGGGGAGCTGTTTTTT. This chain uses TRBV18 with TRBJ2-2; D is possibly TRBD1 (6 bases). This CDR3 comprises 15 residues. Germline lookup yields CDR1 KGHSH and CDR2 LQKENI. V was pared by 3 bases and J by 7 bases, with 15 bases between.

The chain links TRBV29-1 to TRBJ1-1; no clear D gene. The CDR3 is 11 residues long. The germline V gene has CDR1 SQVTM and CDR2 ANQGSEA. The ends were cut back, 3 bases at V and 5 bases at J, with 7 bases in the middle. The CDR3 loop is CSVETITEAFF. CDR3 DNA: TGCAGCGTTGAGACAATAACTGAAGCTTTCTTT.